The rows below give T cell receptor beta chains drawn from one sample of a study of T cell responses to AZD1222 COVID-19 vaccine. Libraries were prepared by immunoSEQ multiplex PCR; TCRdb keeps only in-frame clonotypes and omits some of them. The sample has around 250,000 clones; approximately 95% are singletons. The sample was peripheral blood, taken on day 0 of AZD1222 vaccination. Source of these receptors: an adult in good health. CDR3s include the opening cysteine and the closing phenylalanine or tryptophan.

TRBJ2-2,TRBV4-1,CASSQDYGGWDTGELFF
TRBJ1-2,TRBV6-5,CASSPGQAYGYTF
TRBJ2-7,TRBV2,CASSAEAHEQYF
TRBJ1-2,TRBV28,CASSRSRDGYTF
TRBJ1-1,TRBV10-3,CAISETQGNWGTEAFF
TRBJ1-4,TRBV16,CASSPLGRENEKLFF
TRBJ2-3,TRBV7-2,CASSSPNIGQYF
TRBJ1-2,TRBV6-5,CASRPQTGYSGYTF
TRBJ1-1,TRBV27,CASSFSVMNTEAFF
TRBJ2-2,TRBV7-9,CASSSPGQGAFGGELFF
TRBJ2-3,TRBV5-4,CASSLQTSGYTDTQYF
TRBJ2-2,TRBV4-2,CASSQEELAWSTGELFF
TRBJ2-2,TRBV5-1,CASSPGQANTGELFF
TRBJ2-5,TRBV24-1,CATSDPGPTAQETQYF
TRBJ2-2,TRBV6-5,CASSYPPGELFF
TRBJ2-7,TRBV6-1,CASSEEGSGYYEQYF
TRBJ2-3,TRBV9,CASSPQQERGDTQYF